This entry describes one T cell receptor (beta chain). The data belong to a study of cytomegalovirus exposure and HLA in healthy donors. PCR employed 60 Vbeta and 13 Jbeta primers. Measured with immunoSEQ multiplex PCR; TCRdb has only the in-frame clones, and not every one. The table includes around 94,000 clones, around 80% detected once. Unmatched junction bases numbered 8, after V lost 6 bases and J lost 5 bases. The CDR3 is 15 amino acids. The V gene's germline CDR1 is MNHEY and CDR2 SVGAGI. V is TRBV6-5 and J is TRBJ2-1; 9 bases align to TRBD1. The TCR was taken from a male donor in good health and CMV-seropositive. Sequenced input: PBMCs. DNA for the CDR3: TGTGCCAGCAGCCCGACAGGGGGAAGCCACAATGAGCAGTTCTTC. It codes for CASSPTGGSHNEQFF.